This T cell receptor (beta chain) was sequenced in a study of blood T cell repertoires in COVID-19. About the study: Samples representing acute and convalescent COVID-19 were sourced from the United States, Italy and Spain. PBMCs, B-cell-depleted T cells, or T cells were the source of the cDNA or gDNA that made up the material.

The CDR3 runs 16 residues. Losses at the gene ends were 2 bases for V and 5 bases for J; bases not matched to a gene: 9. The germline V gene encodes CDR1 SGHRS and CDR2 YFSETQ. Methods used by the authors: Counts of nucleated cells, estimated from reference gene primer amplification, were obtained. Profiled with immunoSEQ multiplex PCR; TCRdb holds only in-frame clones, not every one. V and J calls and clone size follow that table, whereas D and trimming were derived from the DNA. Of about 81,000 clones in the sample, roughly four fifths were seen once. This TCR derives from a human donor in a cohort sampled during active COVID-19. Sequencing was carried out using peripheral blood. The chain uses TRBV5-1 and TRBJ1-4; TRBD1 matches at 7 bases. Here the CDR3 DNA reads TGCGCCAGCAGCTTACTACCGGGACAGAAGAATGAAAAACTGTTTTTT. It codes for CASSLLPGQKNEKLFF.